The TCR beta chain described here comes from a study of response to subunit inactivated influenza vaccine. Each CDR3 protein gets one entry after TCRdb re-called the RT-PCR reads with MiXCR. This table holds hundreds of thousands of distinct CDR3 sequences, about 11% found once. Between the trimmed V and J ends, which lost 5 bases and 6 bases, there was a span of 11 bases. The CDR3 totals 12 residues. Germline lookup yields CDR1 MNHEY and CDR2 SVGEGT. Another study also made use of these data, one on T cells expressing NK-cell markers. That study adds: As the method of synthesis, 5'RACE template switching with UMIs yielded TCR beta cDNA. Most of the eight sequenced donors were classified as HCMV-seropositive, and one was classified as seronegative. Dominant NKG2C+ clonotype frequencies of roughly 1.0-7.5% of CD8+ T cells were measured in over five donors. These clonotypes, the leaders elsewhere, also led the CD3+CD56-NKG2C+ fraction in several donors. Nothing established the HCMV specificity of expanded NKG2C+ T cell clones.

The V and J genes are TRBV6-2 or TRBV6-3 and TRBJ2-7; D call uncertain. This sequence was found in a man in his forties or fifties who received an inactivated influenza vaccine. The sequencing here drew on PBMCs from blood, taken on the day of vaccination. The CDR3 DNA follows: TGTGCCAGCAGTCCGGCTTTCGTCGAGCAGTACTTC. Protein: CASSPAFVEQYF.